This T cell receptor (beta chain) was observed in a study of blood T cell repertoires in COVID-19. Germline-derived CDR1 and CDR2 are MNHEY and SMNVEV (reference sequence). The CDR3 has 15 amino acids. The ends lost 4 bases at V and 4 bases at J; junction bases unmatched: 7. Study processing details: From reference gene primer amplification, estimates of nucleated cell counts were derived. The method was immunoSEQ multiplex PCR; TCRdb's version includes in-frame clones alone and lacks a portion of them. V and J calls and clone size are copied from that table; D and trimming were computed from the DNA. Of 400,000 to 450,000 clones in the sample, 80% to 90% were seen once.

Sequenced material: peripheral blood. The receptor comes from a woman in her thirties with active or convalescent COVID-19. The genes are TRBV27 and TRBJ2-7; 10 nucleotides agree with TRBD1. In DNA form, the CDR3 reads TGTGCCAGCAGTTCCCCCGGGACAGGGGAGTACGAGCAGTACTTC. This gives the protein CASSSPGTGEYEQYF.